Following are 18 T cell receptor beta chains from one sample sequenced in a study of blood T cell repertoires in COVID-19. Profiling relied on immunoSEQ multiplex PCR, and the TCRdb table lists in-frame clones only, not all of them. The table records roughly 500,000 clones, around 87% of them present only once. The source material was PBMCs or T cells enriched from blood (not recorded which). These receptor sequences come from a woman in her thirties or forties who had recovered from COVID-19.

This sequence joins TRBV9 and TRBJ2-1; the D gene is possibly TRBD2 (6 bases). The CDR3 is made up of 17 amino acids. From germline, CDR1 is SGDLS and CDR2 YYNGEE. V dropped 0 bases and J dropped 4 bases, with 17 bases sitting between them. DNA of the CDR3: TGTGCCAGCAGCGTAGAGGACTCCGGACTATGGTACAATGAGCAGTTCTTC. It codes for CASSVEDSGLWYNEQFF.

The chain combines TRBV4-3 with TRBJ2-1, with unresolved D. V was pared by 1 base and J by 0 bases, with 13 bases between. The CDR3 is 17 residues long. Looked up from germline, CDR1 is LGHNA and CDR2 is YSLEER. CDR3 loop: CASSQVMQASSYNEQFF. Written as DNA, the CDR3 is TGCGCCAGCAGCCAAGTCATGCAGGCGAGCTCCTACAATGAGCAGTTCTTC.

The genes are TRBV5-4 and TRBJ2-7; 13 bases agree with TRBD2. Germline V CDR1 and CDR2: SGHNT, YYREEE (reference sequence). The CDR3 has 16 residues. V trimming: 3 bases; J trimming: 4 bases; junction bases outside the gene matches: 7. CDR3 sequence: CASSSILAGGVYEQYF. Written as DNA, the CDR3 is TGTGCCAGCAGCTCCATACTAGCGGGAGGGGTGTACGAGCAGTACTTC.

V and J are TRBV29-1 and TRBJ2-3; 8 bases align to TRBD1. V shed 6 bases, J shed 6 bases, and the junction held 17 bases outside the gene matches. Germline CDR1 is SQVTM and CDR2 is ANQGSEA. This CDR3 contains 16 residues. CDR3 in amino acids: CSVHDGTGGTADTQYF. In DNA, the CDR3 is TGCAGCGTCCATGACGGGACAGGTGGGACGGCGGATACGCAGTATTTT.

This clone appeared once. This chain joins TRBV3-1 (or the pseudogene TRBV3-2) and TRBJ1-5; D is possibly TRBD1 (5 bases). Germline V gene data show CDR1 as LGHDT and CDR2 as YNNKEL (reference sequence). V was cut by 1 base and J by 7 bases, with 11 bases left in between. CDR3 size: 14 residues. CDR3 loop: CASSQGQGLQPQHF. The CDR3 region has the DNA TGTGCCAGCAGCCAAGGGCAGGGACTACAGCCCCAGCATTTT.

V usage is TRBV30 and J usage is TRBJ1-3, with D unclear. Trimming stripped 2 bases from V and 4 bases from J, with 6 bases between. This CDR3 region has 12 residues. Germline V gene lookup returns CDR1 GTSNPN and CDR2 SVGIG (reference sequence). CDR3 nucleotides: TGTGCCTGGAGTCCGGGAGGAAACACCATATATTTT. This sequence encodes CAWSPGGNTIYF.

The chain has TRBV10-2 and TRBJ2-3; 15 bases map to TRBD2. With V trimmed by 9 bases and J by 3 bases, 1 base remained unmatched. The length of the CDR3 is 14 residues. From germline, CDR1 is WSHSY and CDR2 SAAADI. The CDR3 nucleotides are TGCGCCAGTGGGACTAGCGGGGGGACAGATACGCAGTATTTT. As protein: CASGTSGGTDTQYF.

CDR3 amino acids: CASSLDPSPGVDGYTF. In DNA, the CDR3 is TGTGCCAGCAGCTTAGATCCTTCCCCAGGGGTCGATGGCTACACCTTC. V is TRBV11-2 and J is TRBJ1-2; weak D call: TRBD1 (6 bases). CDR1 is SGHAT, CDR2 FQNNGV, per germline. The CDR3 has 16 residues. V dropped 0 bases and J dropped 6 bases, with 17 bases sitting between them.

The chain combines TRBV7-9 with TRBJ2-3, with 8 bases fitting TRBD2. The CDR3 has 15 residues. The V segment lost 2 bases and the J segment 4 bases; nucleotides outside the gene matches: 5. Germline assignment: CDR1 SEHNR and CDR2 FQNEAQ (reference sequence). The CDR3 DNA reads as TGTGCCAGCAGCTTACTTAGCGGGAACGCAGATACGCAGTATTTT. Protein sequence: CASSLLSGNADTQYF. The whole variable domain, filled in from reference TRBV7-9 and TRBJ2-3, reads DTGVSQNPRHKITKRGQNVTFRCDPISEHNRLYWYRQTLGQGPEFLTYFQNEAQLEKSRLLSDRFSAERPKGSFSTLEIQRTEQGDSAMYLCASSLLSGNADTQYFGPGTRLTVL.

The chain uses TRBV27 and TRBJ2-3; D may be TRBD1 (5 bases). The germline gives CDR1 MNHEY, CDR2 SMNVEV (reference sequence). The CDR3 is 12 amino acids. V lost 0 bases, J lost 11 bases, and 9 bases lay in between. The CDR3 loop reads CASSLSIGEQYF. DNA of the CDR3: TGTGCCAGCAGTTTATCTATAGGGGAGCAGTATTTT.

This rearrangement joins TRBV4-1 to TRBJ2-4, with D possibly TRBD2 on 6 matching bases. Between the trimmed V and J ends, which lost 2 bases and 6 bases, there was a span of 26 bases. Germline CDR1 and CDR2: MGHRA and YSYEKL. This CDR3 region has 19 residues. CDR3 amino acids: CASSQSLRRGGLVVNIQYF. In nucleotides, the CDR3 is TGCGCCAGCAGCCAATCACTCAGGAGGGGAGGCCTGGTGGTAAACATTCAGTACTTC.

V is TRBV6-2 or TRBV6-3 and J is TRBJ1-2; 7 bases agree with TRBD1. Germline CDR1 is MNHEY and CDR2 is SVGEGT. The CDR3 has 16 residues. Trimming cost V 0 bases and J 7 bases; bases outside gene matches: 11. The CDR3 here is CASSYSIYRGRSGYTF. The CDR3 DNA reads TGTGCCAGCAGTTACTCGATCTACAGGGGTAGGAGTGGCTACACCTTC.

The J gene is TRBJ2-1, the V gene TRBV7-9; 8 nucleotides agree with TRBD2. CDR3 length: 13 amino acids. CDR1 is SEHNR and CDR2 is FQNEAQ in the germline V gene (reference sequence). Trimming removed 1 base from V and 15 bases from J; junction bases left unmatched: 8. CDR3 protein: CASSLDRAGETFF. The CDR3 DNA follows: TGTGCCAGCAGCTTAGATAGAGCGGGAGAGACGTTCTTC.

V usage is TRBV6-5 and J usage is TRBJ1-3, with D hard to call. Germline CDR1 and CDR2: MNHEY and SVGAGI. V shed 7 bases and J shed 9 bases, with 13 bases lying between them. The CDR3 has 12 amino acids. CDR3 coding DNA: TGTGCCAGCAATAGTTCACCAGGCACCATATATTTT. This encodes CASNSSPGTIYF.

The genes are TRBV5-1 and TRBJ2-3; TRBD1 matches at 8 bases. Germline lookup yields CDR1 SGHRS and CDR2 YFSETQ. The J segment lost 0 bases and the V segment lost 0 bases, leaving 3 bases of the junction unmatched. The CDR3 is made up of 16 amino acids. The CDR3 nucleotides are TGCGCCAGCAGCTTGGAGGGACAGGTCAGCACAGATACGCAGTATTTT. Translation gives CASSLEGQVSTDTQYF.

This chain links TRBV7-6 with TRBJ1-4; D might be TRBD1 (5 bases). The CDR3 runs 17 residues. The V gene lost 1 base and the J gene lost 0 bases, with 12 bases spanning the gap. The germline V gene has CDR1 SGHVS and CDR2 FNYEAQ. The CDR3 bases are TGTGCCAGCAGCTTAGGGGGGGTTGGCCCAACTAATGAAAAACTGTTTTTT. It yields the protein CASSLGGVGPTNEKLFF.

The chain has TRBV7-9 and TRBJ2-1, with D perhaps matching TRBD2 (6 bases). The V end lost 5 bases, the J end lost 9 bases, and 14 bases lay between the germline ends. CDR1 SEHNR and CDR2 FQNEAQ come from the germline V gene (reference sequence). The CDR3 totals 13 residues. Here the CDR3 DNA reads TGTGCCAGCAGCCAACTAGCTGTAGGTGAGCAGTTCTTC. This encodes CASSQLAVGEQFF. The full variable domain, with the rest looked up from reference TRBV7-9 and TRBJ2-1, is DTGVSQNPRHKITKRGQNVTFRCDPISEHNRLYWYRQTLGQGPEFLTYFQNEAQLEKSRLLSDRFSAERPKGSFSTLEIQRTEQGDSAMYLCASSQLAVGEQFFGPGTRLTVL.

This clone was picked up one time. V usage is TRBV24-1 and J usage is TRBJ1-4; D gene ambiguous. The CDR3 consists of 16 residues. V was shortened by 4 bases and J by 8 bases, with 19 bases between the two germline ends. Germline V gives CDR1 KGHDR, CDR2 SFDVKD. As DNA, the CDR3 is TGTGCCACCAGTGACCCACGGGAGGGTGCCAACGAAAAACTGTTTTTT. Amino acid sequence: CATSDPREGANEKLFF.